This T cell receptor beta chain emerged from a study of T-cell memory formation after mild COVID-19. On the study more broadly: The two donors had largely donor-specific TCR clusters. General study findings and limits: Day 15 to 85 contracting clones showed balanced CD4/CD8; later expanders leaned CD4+.

TCRdb reprocessed the 5' RACE reads via MiXCR and lists one record per CDR3 protein. The sample contains roughly 300,000 distinct CDR3 sequences, 12% to 15% of which appear only once. Concerning this clonotype itself: No antigen is known for it.

Germline CDR1 SGHRS, CDR2 YFSETQ. The CDR3 has 13 amino acids. V lost 6 bases, J lost 1 base, and 10 bases lay in between. The specimen was PBMCs or a T cell subset sorted from them (not recorded which). This chain connects TRBV5-1 to TRBJ1-1; possibly TRBD1 for D (5 bases). The sequence was collected from a man aged 18 to 29 who had mild COVID-19 (a few samples of this study predate the infection). Cell type and time point are not known. CDR3 sequence reads: CASNSGENTEAFF. In nucleotides, the CDR3 is TGCGCCAGCAACTCGGGGGAGAACACTGAAGCTTTCTTT.